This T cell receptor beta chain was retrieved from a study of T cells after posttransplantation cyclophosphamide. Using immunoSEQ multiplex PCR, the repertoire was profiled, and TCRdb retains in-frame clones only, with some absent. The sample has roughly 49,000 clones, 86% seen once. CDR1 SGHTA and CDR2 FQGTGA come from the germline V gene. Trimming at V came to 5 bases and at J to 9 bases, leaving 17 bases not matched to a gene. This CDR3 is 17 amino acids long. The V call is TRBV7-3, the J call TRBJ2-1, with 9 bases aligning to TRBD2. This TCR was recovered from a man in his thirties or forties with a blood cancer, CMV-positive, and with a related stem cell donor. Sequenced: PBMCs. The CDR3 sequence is CASSANLPGLANVEQFF. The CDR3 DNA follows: TGTGCCAGCAGCGCGAACCTCCCGGGACTAGCAAATGTTGAGCAGTTCTTC.